This T cell receptor beta chain was obtained from a study of identical twins. Regarding the study as a whole: Whereas memory repertoires showed no such difference, abundant cord blood beta clonotypes carried fewer insertions. Potential partial confounding of zero-insertion analyses by invariant MAIT and iNKT cells was noted.

TCRdb reprocessed the 5' RACE reads via MiXCR and lists one record per CDR3 protein. The repertoire holds about 690,000 distinct CDR3 sequences, with 6.1% as singletons. V dropped 5 bases and J dropped 0 bases, with 12 bases sitting between them. The CDR3 is 15 residues long. This clonotype came up a few times. What it recognizes is unknown. The sample comprised naive T cells sorted from blood. The chain employs TRBV12-3 or TRBV12-4 and TRBJ2-3; no definite D call. The TCR was taken from a man aged 18 to 30 in good health. CDR3 sequence reads: CASSPLLGSTDTQYF. The CDR3 region has the DNA TGTGCCAGCAGTCCTCTCTTAGGTAGCACAGATACGCAGTATTTT.